This T cell receptor beta chain was found in a study of T cell responses to AZD1222 COVID-19 vaccine (dated by TCRdb to the early 2020s). With regard to the full study: TCR sequencing was performed for over 230 trial participants, of whom around 200 were given two doses of AZD1222 and around 26 were given two doses of MenACWY control vaccine. Trial participants were enrolled by age into subgroups of 18-55, 56-69 and 70-plus years, and roughly 150, 30 and 60 TCR-sequenced participants, respectively, were included in these subgroups.

Points on this clone: This clone's antigen is unknown. Base qualities are not recorded, but no much larger clone differs from it by a single base.

The CDR3 regions of human TCRbeta chains were subjected to immunosequencing. As for the original processing: TCRs in the repertoires were compared against a reference library of SARS-CoV-2-specific TCRs that had been generated with the MIRA antigen-specificity platform. Breadth was defined as the fraction of unique TCRs that were SARS-CoV-2-associated. Depth was defined as the fraction of total T cells that were SARS-CoV-2-associated. Using the MIRA data, each spike-specific TCR was assigned both to the spike region to which the TCR was reactive and to a CD4 or CD8 class. Log10-transformed breadth and depth values were compared by one-way ANOVA with Sidak's multiple comparisons tests. Not all clones reach the TCRdb copy of this immuneACCESS table, which keeps in-frame sequences only. Checked studies attribute under half of the gap to unresolved V genes and leave the rest unexplained. The V and J calls and clone size come from that table; D and trimming were worked out from the DNA. Recorded for this sample are around 80,000 clones; 80% to 90% of them occurred a single time. The top ten clones comprise less than 11% of the sample.

General study outcomes and caveats: Conclusions about previously exposed vaccinees are limited because only a handful of AZD1222 recipients were SARS-CoV-2 seropositive at baseline. Spike-specific TCR breadth and depth rose significantly after two AZD1222 doses compared with day 0 and with MenACWY recipients. The whole spike protein was spanned by vaccine-associated CD4 TCRs, and dominant responses were seen in regions 160-218 and 743-854. Participants were mostly white British and included more females than males, and it was suggested by the authors that clonal diversity may have been underestimated. In the small 56-69-year group, the increase in depth fell short of significance, most likely because of low power. Reportedly, almost half of the unique spike-specific TCRs recognized epitopes lying outside the regions that are mutated in the B.1.351 and B.1.1.7 variants. Because no samples from the day 14 peak response were available, repertoires could be characterized only after the peak T cell response.

The time point label for this specimen denotes: about 28 days (+/-7) after the second vaccine dose. AZD1222 recipients whose second dose came at about 4 weeks and those whose second dose came at about 12 weeks were combined into one group, since spike-specific TCR depth and breadth did not differ between the two schedules. Vaccinee samples came from UK trials COV001 and COV002, including a single-blind randomized controlled phase 2/3 trial of AZD1222 (ChAdOx1 nCoV-19) in healthy adults. For TCRbeta chain sequencing, PBMC samples from trial participants were taken at day 0 and at day 28 after the second dose. This TCR was sampled from an adult who received the AZD1222 COVID-19 vaccine. The source material was peripheral blood, sampled 28 days after the second AZD1222 dose.

The CDR3 loop reads CASSLGLRTGSSYNEQFF. In nucleotide form, the sequence is TGTGCCAGCAGCTTAGGCTTAAGGACAGGGAGCTCCTACAATGAGCAGTTCTTC. The sequence links TRBV11-3 to TRBJ2-1; a stretch of 8 junction bases matches TRBD1. Here V drops 1 base and J drops 0 bases, and the junction holds 8 bases not matched to any gene. Including cysteine and phenylalanine, the CDR3 has 18 amino acids. Of all the DNA, just the CDR3 is kept, 54 bases in frame from base 1. The germline V gene sets CDR1 to SGHNT and CDR2 to YENEEA.